Listed below are T cell receptor beta chains from one sample, sequenced in a study of T cell repertoires in cytomegalovirus infection. Using its own MiXCR run on the reads, TCRdb lists one record per CDR3 protein. Here the sample spans roughly 150,000 distinct CDR3 sequences, 20% to 30% being singletons. What was sequenced was PBMCs. These receptors were collected from a human donor in good health (CMV status not recorded). Some clones in this sample may be carry-over from other donors' samples. Both conserved end residues are part of each CDR3. D genes are given only for firm matches. Clone sizes are given selectively: once, few, many, or a class where the clone is expanded.

>NA|TRBV5-4|TRBD1|TRBJ1-1
CASSGHRGDMNTEAFF
TGTGCCAGCAGCGGCCACAGGGGGGATATGAACACTGAAGCTTTCTTT
>few|TRBV12-3/TRBV12-4|TRBD1|TRBJ1-2
CASNDRGADYGYTF
TGTGCCAGCAATGACAGGGGAGCTGACTATGGCTACACCTTC
>few|TRBV7-2|NA|TRBJ2-7
CASSLAGADHYEQYF
TGTGCCAGCAGCTTAGCAGGAGCGGACCACTACGAGCAGTACTTC
>once|TRBV5-6|TRBD1|TRBJ2-7
CASSLPINRGRHEQYF
TGTGCCAGCAGCTTGCCAATTAACAGGGGGCGGCACGAGCAGTACTTC
>NA|TRBV29-1|NA|TRBJ2-1
CSVEDKGPFLYNEQFF
TGCAGCGTTGAAGATAAAGGTCCTTTCCTTTACAATGAGCAGTTCTTC
>few|TRBV28|NA|TRBJ1-5
CASRVRNSNQPQHF
TGTGCCAGCAGGGTACGGAATAGCAATCAGCCCCAGCATTTT
>many|TRBV7-2|NA|TRBJ2-3
CASSLEGGEGYF
TGTGCCAGCAGCTTAGAGGGGGGAGAGGGCTATTTT
>few|TRBV28|NA|TRBJ1-2
CASSITGSGYTF
TGTGCCAGCAGTATAACAGGTTCTGGCTACACCTTC
>few|TRBV6-1|NA|TRBJ1-6
CASRTYPAAYNSPLHF
TGTGCCAGCAGAACCTATCCGGCAGCCTATAATTCACCCCTCCACTTT
>NA|TRBV28|NA|TRBJ2-5
CATGTGKETQYF
TGTGCCACAGGGACGGGGAAAGAGACCCAGTACTTC
>NA|TRBV11-2|NA|TRBJ1-5
CASSPDSSNQPQHF
TGTGCCAGCAGCCCAGACAGTAGCAATCAGCCCCAGCATTTT
>NA|TRBV19|NA|TRBJ1-5
CASSPQRASNQPQHF
TGTGCCAGTAGTCCCCAGAGGGCAAGCAATCAGCCCCAGCATTTT
>NA|TRBV5-4|NA|TRBJ2-2
CASSLERGRGTGELFF
TGTGCCAGCAGCTTGGAACGGGGGCGAGGGACCGGGGAGCTGTTTTTT
>few|TRBV7-9|TRBD2|TRBJ2-1
CASSTSRTSGEGVDEQFF
TGTGCCAGCAGCACCTCCAGGACTAGCGGAGAAGGTGTGGATGAGCAGTTCTTC
>NA|TRBV7-2|TRBD2|TRBJ2-7
CASSSRTSGGYEQYF
TGTGCCAGCAGCTCCAGGACTAGCGGGGGGTACGAGCAGTACTTC